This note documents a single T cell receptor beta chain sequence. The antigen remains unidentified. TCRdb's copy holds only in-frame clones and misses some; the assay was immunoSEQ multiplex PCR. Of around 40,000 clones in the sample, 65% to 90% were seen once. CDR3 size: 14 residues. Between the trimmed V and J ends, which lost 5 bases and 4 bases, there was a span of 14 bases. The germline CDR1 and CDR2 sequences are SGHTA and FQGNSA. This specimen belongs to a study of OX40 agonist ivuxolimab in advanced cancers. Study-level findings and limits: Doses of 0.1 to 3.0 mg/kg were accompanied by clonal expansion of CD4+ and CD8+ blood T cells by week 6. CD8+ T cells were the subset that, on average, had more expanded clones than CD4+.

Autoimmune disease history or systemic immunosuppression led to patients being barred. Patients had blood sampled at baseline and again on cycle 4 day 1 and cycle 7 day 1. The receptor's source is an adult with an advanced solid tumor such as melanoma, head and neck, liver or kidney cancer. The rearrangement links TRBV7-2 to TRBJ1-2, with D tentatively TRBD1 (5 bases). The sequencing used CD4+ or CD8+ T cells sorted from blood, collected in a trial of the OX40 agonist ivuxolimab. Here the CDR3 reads CASSESGVFYGYTF. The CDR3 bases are TGTGCCAGCAGCGAGTCGGGGGTGTTCTATGGCTACACCTTC.